In this sample, the clone carrying this T cell receptor beta chain turned up a few times. Germline trimming cut 6 bases from V and 0 bases from J; bases unmatched to any gene: 5. This CDR3 spans 15 amino acids. TCRdb reprocessed the 5' RACE reads via MiXCR and lists one record per CDR3 protein. The sample holds approximately 410,000 distinct CDR3 sequences, approximately 17% seen once. The sample is drawn from a study of identical twins. The sequence derives from a man aged 50-60 years in good health. The gene calls are TRBV12-3 or TRBV12-4 and TRBJ2-1, with 7 bases matching TRBD1. The sample consisted of naive T cells sorted from blood. The CDR3 sequence is CASSWGQSSYNEQFF. CDR3 DNA sequence: TGTGCCAGCAGCTGGGGACAGAGCTCCTACAATGAGCAGTTCTTC.